Below are 8 T cell receptor beta chains sequenced from a single sample in a study of blood T cell repertoires in COVID-19. Repertoires were generated with immunoSEQ multiplex PCR, while TCRdb's copy carries only in-frame clones and drops some. There are more than 200,000 clones in the sample; around 80% occur only once, and approximately 4% lies in the top ten. The sequenced sample was peripheral blood. The receptor source for this set is a woman aged 40 to 50 with active or convalescent COVID-19.

This chain connects TRBV6-1 to TRBJ1-2; tentatively, D is TRBD1 (5 bases). There are 15 residues in the CDR3. V was shortened by 3 bases and J by 4 bases, with 15 bases between the two germline ends. Germline CDR1 is MNHNS and CDR2 is SASEGT. This chain's CDR3 is CASSEGRVGTYGYTF. The CDR3, as DNA: TGTGCCAGCAGTGAGGGCAGGGTGGGAACCTATGGCTACACCTTC.

The chain carries TRBV29-1 and TRBJ1-2; D gene unclear. The V gene lost 0 bases and the J gene lost 4 bases, with 9 bases spanning the gap. Germline V lookup: CDR1 SQVTM, CDR2 ANQGSEA. This CDR3 contains 13 residues. CDR3 bases: TGCAGCGTTGAAGATCGCAGTTTCTATGGCTACACCTTC. It is translated as CSVEDRSFYGYTF.

The V gene is TRBV2, the J gene TRBJ1-1; TRBD1 agrees at 10 bases. Germline assignment: CDR1 SNHLY and CDR2 FYNNEI. The CDR3 loop spans 14 amino acids. The ends lost 10 bases at V and 3 bases at J; junction bases unmatched: 8. The DNA for the CDR3 is TGTGCCACCCAGGGACAGGGGATGGACACTGAAGCTTTCTTT. This codes for CATQGQGMDTEAFF. Full variable domain (rest looked up from reference TRBV2 and TRBJ1-1): EPEVTQTPSHQVTQMGQEVILRCVPISNHLYFYWYRQILGQKVEFLVSFYNNEISEKSEIFDDQFSVERPDGSNFTLKIRSTKLEDSAMYFCATQGQGMDTEAFFGQGTRLTVV.

V is TRBV12-1 and J is TRBJ2-3; TRBD2, the table's D call, was not compared with the DNA. TRBV12-1 corresponds to a pseudogene. The CDR3 totals 17 residues. The CDR3 coding sequence is TGTGCCAGCAGCCCTGGACTAGCGGGGGCCTACACAGATACGCAGTATTTT. It translates to CASSPGLAGAYTDTQYF.

CDR3 nucleotide sequence: TGTGCCAGCAGTGAAGTCGGCCGGGGATCCTATGGCTACACCTTC. This encodes CASSEVGRGSYGYTF. This chain uses TRBV6-1 with TRBJ1-2; D is unclear. CDR1 and CDR2 from the germline V gene are MNHNS and SASEGT. This CDR3 spans 15 amino acids. V lost 1 base to trimming and J lost 4 bases, with 13 bases between them.

This clone was observed a handful of times. This chain joins TRBV6-5 and TRBJ2-3; 11 bases line up with TRBD2. In germline, CDR1 is MNHEY, CDR2 SVGAGI. V shed 6 bases and J 1 base; nucleotides not matched to a gene: 3. The CDR3 is 15 residues long. CDR3 DNA sequence: TGTGCCAGCAGACCGACTAGCGGGGGCACAGATACGCAGTATTTT. It translates to CASRPTSGGTDTQYF.

The chain carries TRBV29-1 and TRBJ1-2; 7 positions match TRBD1. CDR1 and CDR2 from the germline V gene are SQVTM and ANQGSEA. V trimming: 5 bases; J trimming: 6 bases; junction bases outside the gene matches: 6. This CDR3 contains 12 residues. The CDR3 reads CSVLDRLHGYTF. CDR3 DNA: TGCAGCGTTCTGGACAGGTTGCATGGCTACACCTTC.

The V call is TRBV30, the J call TRBJ2-5; 10 bases fit TRBD2. Germline CDR1 is GTSNPN and CDR2 is SVGIG (reference sequence). V was clipped by 2 bases and J by 0 bases; unmatched bases: 9. This CDR3 is built from 17 residues. As DNA, the CDR3 is TGTGCCTGGAGTCGGCTAGCGGGGGCTCTGTACCAAGAGACCCAGTACTTC. This translates into CAWSRLAGALYQETQYF.